This entry features one TCR beta chain sequence. The antigen it binds to is not known. Base-call qualities are not available, and no considerably larger clone is one nucleotide away. The study profiled bulk TCR beta-chain repertoires in matched peripheral blood, tumor and adjacent normal breast tissue taken from some 17 patients with early-stage breast cancer. Before surgery, roughly 5-11 mL of whole blood was collected in EDTA tubes and processed within 2 hours. Ficoll-Paque centrifugation in SepMate-50 tubes was used to isolate peripheral blood mononuclear cells. PBMCs were cryopreserved in aliquots of roughly 1.9 to 4 million cells in around 90% FBS with around 10% DMSO and kept in liquid nitrogen. The Qiagen AllPrep DNA/RNA Mini kit was used to extract genomic DNA. CDR3 length: 14 amino acids, cysteine to phenylalanine. The kept DNA is CDR3 alone, 42 bases in frame from the first base. CDR1 and CDR2 are drawn from the germline V gene: SGDLS, YYNGEE. V trim: 4 bases; J trim: 5 bases; unmatched bases: 7.

This entry belongs to a study of early stage breast cancer tumors (dated by TCRdb to the late 2010s). In the study overall: Of the approximately 15 invasive breast tumors, approximately 11 were found to be estrogen receptor-positive, progesterone receptor-positive and HER2-negative. Most of the 12 ER+/PR+/HER2- tumors were invasive ductal carcinomas, while the other four were invasive lobular carcinomas. The average read coverage per sample was approximately 9.9-fold. Across all samples, 2.5 million to 3 million templates representing 1,097,674 unique clonotypes were detected. What the authors observed across the whole study: Repertoires from blood and normal breast were more alike than repertoires from blood and tumor, and in about 90% of the 16 patients, comparing each tissue with blood separated tumor from normal. Chain pairing and functional markers such as CD4, CD8 and FOXP3 were missed by bulk genomic DNA sequencing of unsorted cells. Enriched TCRB sequences shared across patients were mostly commonly generated sequences, unlikely to play an important role in the tumor microenvironment. Analysis by tumor subtype was prevented by the small cohort size. Compared with adjacent normal breast tissue, tumors had about 2.5-fold higher T cell density and higher clonality.

Two independent genomic DNA replicates were amplified for each sample, with around 0.5 ug used for blood and around 1.5 ug for tumor or normal breast. Following the manufacturer's instructions, the ImmunoSeq Intro kit was used to carry out TCRB sequencing on genomic DNA. For absolute quantification, the approximately 29-cycle multiplex PCR included proprietary primers along with spike-in control sequences. An 87-bp fragment spanning the CDR3 and flanking V and J genes was sequenced with single-end 150-bp reads. Each lane of an Illumina MiSeq using version 3.0 chemistry carried seven multiplexed samples, with two replicates per sample. As for how the authors treated the data: Raw data were processed with the vendor's proprietary pipeline, and both replicates were merged into a single result per sample. Productive rearrangements sharing the V-gene family, CDR3 amino acid sequence and J-gene segment were defined as clonotypes. Clonality was computed as 1 minus the normalized Shannon entropy (Pielou evenness) of TCRB abundances. T cell density was estimated by dividing total templates by the number of input cells inferred from the DNA input amount. Total repertoire diversity and clonality were estimated with Recon using default parameters. A clonotype was considered tumor-enriched if its abundance in tumor exceeded 0.1% and was at least 32-fold higher than its abundance in normal breast. TCRdb stores this immuneACCESS table with in-frame sequences only. Part of the clones is absent; in the studies checked, under half of the shortfall reflects unresolved V genes, and no reason is known for the rest. V and J calls and clone size are given by that table; D and trimming were obtained from the DNA. The sample profile shows roughly 53,000 clones; 75% to 95% of them were found once. The ten most abundant clones make up more than 4% of the sample.

Sequencing input: blood. This clonotype was sampled from a person aged 70 to 80 with breast cancer. This receptor chain uses TRBV9 and TRBJ2-5; TRBD1 lines up with 8 middle nucleotides. The CDR3 here reads CASSFAGGRETQYF. The nucleotide sequence reads TGTGCCAGCAGCTTTGCAGGGGGCCGGGAGACCCAGTACTTC.